The 8 T cell receptor beta chains reported below all come from one sample, sequenced in a study of T cell responses to AZD1222 COVID-19 vaccine. Clones were read by immunoSEQ multiplex PCR, and TCRdb kept only the in-frame ones, dropping some. Of about 97,000 clones listed, around 84% are singletons. The material sequenced was peripheral blood, taken on day 0 of AZD1222 vaccination. All receptors derive from an adult in good health.

The genes are TRBV28 and TRBJ2-7; no reliable D call. Trimming stripped 5 bases from V and 4 bases from J, with 9 bases between. CDR1 is MDHEN and CDR2 is SYDVKM in the germline V gene. The CDR3 spans 12 residues. CDR3 region: CASSRYGYEQYF. The CDR3 DNA reads TGTGCCAGCAGTAGATACGGATACGAGCAGTACTTC.

V and J are TRBV6-2 or TRBV6-3 and TRBJ2-1, with 7 bases lining up with TRBD1. V shed 5 bases and J 0 bases; nucleotides not matched to a gene: 4. This CDR3 is 15 amino acids long. Germline V lookup: CDR1 MNHEY, CDR2 SVGEGT. CDR3 amino acids: CASSTGTVSYNEQFF. The CDR3 DNA is TGTGCCAGCAGTACCGGGACAGTCTCCTACAATGAGCAGTTCTTC.

V is TRBV28 and J is TRBJ2-5; no clear D. The CDR3 is made up of 13 amino acids. V gave up 3 bases and J gave up 5 bases, with 10 bases separating them. Germline V gene data show CDR1 as MDHEN and CDR2 as SYDVKM. For the CDR3, the DNA is TGTGCCAGCAGTTTCGAAATGCCCGAGACCCAGTACTTC. Amino acid sequence: CASSFEMPETQYF.

V usage is TRBV11-1 and J usage is TRBJ1-1; 9 bases match TRBD1. V was pared by 4 bases and J by 11 bases, with 11 bases of the junction left unmatched. Germline V CDR1 and CDR2: SGHAT, FQDESV (reference sequence). This CDR3 comprises 14 residues. CDR3 sequence (DNA): TGTGCCAGCAGCTCGACAGGGGGACGCCGAGGGGCTTTCTTT. Translating it yields CASSSTGGRRGAFF.

V and J are TRBV6-2 or TRBV6-3 and TRBJ2-2; perhaps TRBD1 as D (5 bases). The length of the CDR3 is 16 residues. Germline assignment: CDR1 MNHEY and CDR2 SVGEGT. The V and J ends lost 3 bases and 1 base respectively, with 12 bases between them. CDR3 region: CASSYGAPMNTGELFF. Here the CDR3 DNA reads TGTGCCAGCAGTTATGGGGCACCCATGAACACCGGGGAGCTGTTTTTT.

The rearrangement links TRBV4-3 to TRBJ1-2, with a possible D match to TRBD1 (5 bases). Trimming cost V 0 bases and J 7 bases, with 12 bases left between them. The CDR3 spans 14 residues. The germline V gene encodes CDR1 LGHNA and CDR2 YSLEER. The CDR3 DNA reads TGCGCCAGCAGCCAAGAACGGGGACTGGGTGGCTACACCTTC. Protein sequence: CASSQERGLGGYTF.

The V gene is TRBV6-2 or TRBV6-3, the J gene TRBJ1-5; no clear D gene. Trimming removed 3 bases at V and 1 base at J, with 13 bases between. The CDR3 sequence is 16 residues long. Germline loops: CDR1 MNHEY, CDR2 SVGEGT. The CDR3 region has the DNA TGTGCCAGCAGTTATATGAAAGGACTGAGCAATCAGCCCCAGCATTTT. Amino acid sequence: CASSYMKGLSNQPQHF.

The V and J genes are TRBV10-3 and TRBJ1-1, with 8 bases identical to TRBD1. Germline V gene lookup returns CDR1 ENHRY and CDR2 SYGVKD. After removal of 6 bases from V and 5 bases from J, the junction contained 5 bases not matched to a gene. This CDR3 has 13 amino acids. CDR3 in DNA: TGTGCCATCAGGGACAGGGAGGGAACTGAAGCTTTCTTT. It codes for CAIRDREGTEAFF.